This T cell receptor (beta chain) was sequenced for a study of human T cells and chemical hapten exposure. TCRdb ran MiXCR on the RACE reads and lists one entry per CDR3 protein. The table shows about 110,000 distinct CDR3 sequences, with about a tenth occurring only once. Trimming removed 5 bases at V and 1 base at J, with 12 bases between. Germline CDR1 SGHRS, CDR2 YFSETQ. The CDR3 contains 14 residues. There are many counts of this clonotype. Time point given: patch test 2, 6 weeks after DPC sensitization. Treatment defined: therapeutic diphenylcyclopropenone sensitization with weekly scalp DPC. The sample here was whole blood, taken in connection with sensitization to the hapten diphenylcyclopropenone (DPC). The chain has TRBV5-1 and TRBJ2-5; a possible D gene is TRBD2 (6 bases). The sequence derives from a woman aged 40 to 50 with alopecia areata. Some clones in this sample may be carry-over from other donors' samples. The CDR3: CASREGNVQETQYF. CDR3 in DNA: TGCGCCAGCAGGGAGGGTAATGTCCAAGAGACCCAGTACTTC.